This T cell receptor beta chain appears in the sequencing data of a study of blood T cells in healthy people across ages. CDR3 length equals 14 residues. Trimming removed 5 bases from V and 7 bases from J; junction bases left unmatched: 7. Germline lookup yields CDR1 MNHEY and CDR2 SMNVEV (reference sequence). Then a second PCR, running about 7 to 11 cycles, was carried out with a sample-barcoded 5' primer and a J-beta primer mix. A 12-random-nucleotide template-switch adaptor tagged each cDNA molecule. TCRdb re-called the 5' RACE reads with MiXCR, one entry per CDR3 protein. Seen here are about 640,000 distinct CDR3 sequences, roughly 58% observed once, and the top ten hold roughly 34%.

This sequence originates from a man in his 60s in good health. V usage is TRBV27 and J usage is TRBJ2-1; 8 bases fit TRBD1. The specimen sequenced was blood. CDR3 nucleotide sequence: TGTGCCAGCAGTCGTCGGACAGGGAGGAATGAGCAGTTCTTC. This encodes CASSRRTGRNEQFF.